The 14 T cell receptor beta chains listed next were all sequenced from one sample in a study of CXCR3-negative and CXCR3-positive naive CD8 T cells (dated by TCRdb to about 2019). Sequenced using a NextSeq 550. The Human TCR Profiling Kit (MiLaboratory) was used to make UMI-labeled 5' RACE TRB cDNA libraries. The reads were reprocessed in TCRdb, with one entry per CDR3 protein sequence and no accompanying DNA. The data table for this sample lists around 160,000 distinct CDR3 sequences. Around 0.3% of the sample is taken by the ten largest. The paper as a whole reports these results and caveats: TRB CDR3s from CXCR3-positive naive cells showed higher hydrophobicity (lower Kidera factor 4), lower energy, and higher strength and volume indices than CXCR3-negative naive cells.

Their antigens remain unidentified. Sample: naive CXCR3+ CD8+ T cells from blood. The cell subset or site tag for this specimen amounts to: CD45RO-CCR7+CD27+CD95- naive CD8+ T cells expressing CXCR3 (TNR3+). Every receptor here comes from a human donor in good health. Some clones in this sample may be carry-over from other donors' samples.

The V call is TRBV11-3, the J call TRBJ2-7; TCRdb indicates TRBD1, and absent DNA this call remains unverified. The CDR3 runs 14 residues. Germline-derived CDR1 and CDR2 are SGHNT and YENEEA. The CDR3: CASSFEGGAYEQYF.

CDR3 sequence reads: CASSRNLAGGPYNEQFF. This chain links TRBV19 with TRBJ2-1; the TRBD2 assignment by TCRdb is unverifiable without DNA. The CDR3 has 17 residues. Germline CDR1 reads LNHDA; CDR2 reads SQIVND (reference sequence).

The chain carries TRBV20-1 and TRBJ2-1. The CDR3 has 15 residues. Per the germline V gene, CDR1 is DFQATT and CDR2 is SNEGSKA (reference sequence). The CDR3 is CSASDGGSSYNEQFF.

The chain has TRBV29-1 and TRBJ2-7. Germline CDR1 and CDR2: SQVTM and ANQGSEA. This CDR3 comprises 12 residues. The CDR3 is CSVRTVAYEQYF.

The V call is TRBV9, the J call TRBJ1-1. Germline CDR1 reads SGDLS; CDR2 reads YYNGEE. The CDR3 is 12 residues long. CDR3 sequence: CASSVQGDGAFF.

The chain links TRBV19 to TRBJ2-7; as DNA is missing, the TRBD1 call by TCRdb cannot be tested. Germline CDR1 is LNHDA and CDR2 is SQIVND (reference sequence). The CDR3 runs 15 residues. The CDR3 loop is CASSPGTGYSYEQYF.

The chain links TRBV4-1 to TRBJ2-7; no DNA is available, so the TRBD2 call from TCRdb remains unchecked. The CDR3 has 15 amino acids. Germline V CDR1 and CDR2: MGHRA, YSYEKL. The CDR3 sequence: CASSQDRRGGNEQYF.

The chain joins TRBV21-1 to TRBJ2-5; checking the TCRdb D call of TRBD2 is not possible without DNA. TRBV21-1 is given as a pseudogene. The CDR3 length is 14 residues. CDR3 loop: CASSKVGTSGTQYF.

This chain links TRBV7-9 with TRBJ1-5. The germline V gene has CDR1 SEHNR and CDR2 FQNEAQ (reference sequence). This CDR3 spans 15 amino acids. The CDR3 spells CASSPTGSSLSPQHF.

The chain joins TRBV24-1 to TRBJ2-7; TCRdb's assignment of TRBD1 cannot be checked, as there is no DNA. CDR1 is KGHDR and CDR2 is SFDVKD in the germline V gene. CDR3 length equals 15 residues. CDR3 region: CATSDPRTGRYEQYF.

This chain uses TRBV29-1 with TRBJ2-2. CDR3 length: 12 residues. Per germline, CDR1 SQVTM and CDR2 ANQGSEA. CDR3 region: CSVLAETGELFF.

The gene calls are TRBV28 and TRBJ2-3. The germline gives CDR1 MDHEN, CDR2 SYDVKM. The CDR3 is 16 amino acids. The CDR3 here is CASSRVIGVVTDTQYF. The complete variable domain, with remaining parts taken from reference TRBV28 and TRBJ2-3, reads DVKVTQSSRYLVKRTGEKVFLECVQDMDHENMFWYRQDPGLGLRLIYFSYDVKMKEKGDIPEGYSVSREKKERFSLILESASTNQTSMYLCASSRVIGVVTDTQYFGPGTRLTVL.

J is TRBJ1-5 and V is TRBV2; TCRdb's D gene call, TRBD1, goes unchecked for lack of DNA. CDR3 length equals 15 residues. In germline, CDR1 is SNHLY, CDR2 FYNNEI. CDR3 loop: CASIEYRGSNQPQHF.

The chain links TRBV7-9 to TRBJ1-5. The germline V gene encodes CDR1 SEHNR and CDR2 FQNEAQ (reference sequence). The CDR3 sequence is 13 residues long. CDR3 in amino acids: CASSSGFQSPQHF.